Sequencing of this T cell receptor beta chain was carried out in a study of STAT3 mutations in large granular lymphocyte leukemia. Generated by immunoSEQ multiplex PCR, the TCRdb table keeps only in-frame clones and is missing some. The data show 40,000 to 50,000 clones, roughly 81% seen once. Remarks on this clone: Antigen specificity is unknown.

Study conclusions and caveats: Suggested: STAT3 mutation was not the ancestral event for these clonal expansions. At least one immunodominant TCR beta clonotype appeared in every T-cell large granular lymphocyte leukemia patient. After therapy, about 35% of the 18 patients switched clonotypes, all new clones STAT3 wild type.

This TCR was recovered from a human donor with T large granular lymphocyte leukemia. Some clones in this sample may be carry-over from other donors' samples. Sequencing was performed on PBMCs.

This CDR3 reads CASSYSGIRWAYEQYF. CDR3 DNA sequence: TGTGCCAGCAGTTACTCCGGAATAAGATGGGCCTACGAGCAGTACTTC. The J gene is TRBJ2-7, the V gene TRBV6-5; D call uncertain. Per the germline V gene, CDR1 is MNHEY and CDR2 is SVGAGI. V dropped 0 bases and J dropped 2 bases, with 14 bases sitting between them. The CDR3 runs 16 residues.